The 31 T cell receptor beta chains given below trace back to one sample, sequenced in a study of blood T cells in healthy people across ages. With a J-beta primer mix and a sample-barcoded 5' primer, a second PCR ran about 7 to 12 cycles. TCRdb recomputed calls from the 5' RACE reads with MiXCR, one row per CDR3 protein. The top ten hold roughly 9% of the sample, which has 450,000 to 650,000 distinct CDR3 sequences, 24% seen once. These data are also associated with another study on T cells of mothers and their children.

Sequences were obtained from blood. These receptors originate from a boy under 18 in good health.

The chain has TRBV20-1 and TRBJ2-1, with TRBD2 identical over 10 bases. Germline V gene lookup returns CDR1 DFQATT and CDR2 SNEGSKA (reference sequence). The CDR3 spans 15 residues. The V gene end was trimmed by 2 bases and the J gene end by 8 bases; junction bases not matched to a gene: 9. The CDR3 spells CSARPSSGGAHEQFF. CDR3 sequence (DNA): TGCAGTGCTAGACCCTCCAGCGGGGGGGCCCATGAGCAGTTCTTC.

V and J are TRBV5-1 and TRBJ2-5; 7 nucleotides align to TRBD2. Trimming at V came to 4 bases and at J to 5 bases, leaving 17 bases not matched to a gene. CDR3 length: 17 residues. Germline V gene lookup returns CDR1 SGHRS and CDR2 YFSETQ. CDR3 in amino acids: CASSGSRGDINGETQYF. DNA of the CDR3: TGCGCCAGCAGCGGATCCCGGGGGGATATCAACGGGGAGACCCAGTACTTC.

The gene calls are TRBV7-2 and TRBJ1-1; 7 nucleotides agree with TRBD1. The germline CDR1 and CDR2 sequences are SGHTA and FQGNSA. The CDR3 covers 16 residues. Trimming cost V 0 bases and J 5 bases; bases outside gene matches: 9. The CDR3, as DNA: TGTGCCAGCAGCTTAGCCCGACAGGGAACGGGGACTGAAGCTTTCTTT. It is translated as CASSLARQGTGTEAFF.

CDR3 nucleotide sequence: TGTGCCAGCAGCGTAGGGGTCGAAAAAGGGACCCAGTACTTC. Its protein product is CASSVGVEKGTQYF. This sequence joins TRBV9 and TRBJ2-5, with D unclear. CDR3 length equals 14 residues. CDR1 SGDLS and CDR2 YYNGEE come from the germline V gene. The ends were cut back, 0 bases at V and 7 bases at J, with 13 bases in the middle.

DNA of the CDR3: TGTGCCAGCAGCTTAGGGGGTACTAGCGGGGGCACAGATACGCAGTATTTT. Translated: CASSLGGTSGGTDTQYF. V and J are TRBV7-2 and TRBJ2-3; 10 bases are a match to TRBD2. Per the germline V gene, CDR1 is SGHTA and CDR2 is FQGNSA. V dropped 1 base and J dropped 1; count of bases not matched to a gene: 5. The CDR3 contains 17 residues.

A single count supports this clonotype. This rearrangement joins TRBV24-1 to TRBJ1-2; D is perhaps TRBD1 (5 bases). The CDR3 totals 12 residues. Between the trimmed V and J ends, which lost 7 bases and 4 bases, there was a span of 9 bases. Per germline, CDR1 KGHDR and CDR2 SFDVKD. Written as DNA, the CDR3 is TGTGCCACCAGCGACAGAGGCTATGGCTACACCTTC. As protein: CATSDRGYGYTF.

In the case of this clonotype: Its ends do not fully match the called genes, so a read error is possible. The chain has TRBV6-2 or TRBV6-3 and TRBJ1-2; D call uncertain. Germline V gives CDR1 MNHEY, CDR2 SVGEGT. CDR3 length: 15 residues. This chain's CDR3 is CASSYARVTNYAYTF. The CDR3 DNA reads as TGTGCCAGCAGTTACGCACGGGTTACTAACTATGCCTACACCTTC.

This clonotype was seen a handful of times. This sequence joins TRBV18 and TRBJ1-4; tentatively, D is TRBD1 (5 bases). This CDR3 contains 14 residues. The germline V gene has CDR1 KGHSH and CDR2 LQKENI. V gave up 3 bases and J gave up 2 bases, with 7 bases separating them. The chain's CDR3 is CASSPDTTNEKLFF. Here the CDR3 DNA reads TGTGCCAGCTCACCGGACACCACTAATGAAAAACTGTTTTTT.

The V gene is TRBV29-1, the J gene TRBJ2-5; 7 nucleotides agree with TRBD1. The CDR3 is made up of 17 amino acids. V was pared by 6 bases and J by 1 base, with 17 bases of the junction left unmatched. Germline V CDR1 and CDR2: SQVTM, ANQGSEA. CDR3 protein: CSVGKTGIRDSQETQYF. CDR3 coding DNA: TGCAGCGTCGGAAAAACCGGGATAAGGGACAGCCAAGAGACCCAGTACTTC.

The chain combines TRBV28 with TRBJ2-5; D remains ambiguous. V was cut by 2 bases and J by 4 bases, with 14 bases left in between. Germline V gives CDR1 MDHEN, CDR2 SYDVKM. CDR3 length: 15 residues. This CDR3 reads CASSLPLRVGETQYF. DNA for the CDR3: TGTGCCAGCAGTTTACCCCTTCGAGTTGGAGAGACCCAGTACTTC.

The rearrangement joins TRBV4-1 to TRBJ2-7, with 8 bases lining up with TRBD2. Germline V CDR1 and CDR2: MGHRA, YSYEKL. The CDR3 runs 15 residues. V shed 4 bases, J shed 2 bases, and the junction held 7 bases outside the gene matches. CDR3 protein: CASSLLPGGPYEQYF. Here the CDR3 DNA reads TGCGCCAGCAGCCTACTCCCGGGAGGGCCCTACGAGCAGTACTTC.

The V call is TRBV2, the J call TRBJ1-5; a possible D gene is TRBD1 (5 bases). Looked up from germline, CDR1 is SNHLY and CDR2 is FYNNEI. The CDR3 consists of 17 residues. Deletions cut 2 bases from V and 4 bases from J, with 18 bases between. For the CDR3, the DNA is TGTGCCAGCAGTGAAAAGCGGGTGGGGCCACTAAATCAGCCCCAGCATTTT. Translating gives CASSEKRVGPLNQPQHF.

The V and J genes are TRBV7-2 and TRBJ2-7, with 10 bases matching TRBD2. Losses at the gene ends were 0 bases for V and 3 bases for J; bases not matched to a gene: 5. The germline CDR1 and CDR2 sequences are SGHTA and FQGNSA. CDR3 length: 16 amino acids. In nucleotides, the CDR3 is TGTGCCAGCAGCTTAGCTCCTAGCGGGGGAGTCTACGAGCAGTACTTC. It encodes CASSLAPSGGVYEQYF.

This sequence joins TRBV6-2 or TRBV6-3 and TRBJ1-1; 7 positions match TRBD1. Germline CDR1 MNHEY, CDR2 SVGEGT. Germline trimming cut 7 bases from V and 1 base from J; bases unmatched to any gene: 6. CDR3 length: 14 amino acids. The CDR3 reads CASTGNRGNTEAFF. The CDR3 DNA is TGTGCCAGCACCGGCAACAGGGGGAACACTGAAGCTTTCTTT.

This clonotype was picked up a small number of times. The V and J genes are TRBV12-3 or TRBV12-4 and TRBJ2-1, with TRBD2 as a possible D gene (5 bases). Trimming took off 6 bases at V and 8 bases at J, with 11 bases between the two ends. The CDR3 is 12 amino acids. For the CDR3, the DNA is TGTGCCAGCAGCTCCCCCGGGGATGAGCAGTTCTTC. It yields the protein CASSSPGDEQFF.

This rearrangement joins TRBV4-3 to TRBJ1-2; D not certain. This CDR3 is built from 13 residues. Trimming left V 2 bases short and J 7 bases short, with 11 bases between. Germline V gene data show CDR1 as LGHNA and CDR2 as YSLEER. DNA for the CDR3: TGCGCCAGCAGCCAATTTGAAGCCGCTGGCTACACCTTC. This gives the protein CASSQFEAAGYTF.

The sample holds a few counts of this clonotype. The chain employs TRBV12-3 or TRBV12-4 and TRBJ1-5; D not resolved. Trimming stripped 5 bases from V and 6 bases from J, with 8 bases between. This CDR3 has 12 amino acids. The CDR3 sequence: CASSPRGQPQHF. The CDR3 DNA reads as TGTGCCAGCAGTCCCCGGGGTCAGCCCCAGCATTTT.

This chain's CDR3 is CASSVPLAGSSSYNEQFF. CDR3 nucleotides: TGTGCCAGCAGCGTACCTCTAGCGGGGTCGAGCTCCTACAATGAGCAGTTCTTC. This chain links TRBV9 with TRBJ2-1; TRBD2 agrees at 9 bases. Germline assignment: CDR1 SGDLS and CDR2 YYNGEE. The CDR3 extends over 18 amino acids. Trimming at V came to 1 base and at J to 0 bases, leaving 8 bases not matched to a gene.

A few counts support this clonotype. The gene calls are TRBV5-1 and TRBJ1-2, with D hard to call. Germline loops: CDR1 SGHRS, CDR2 YFSETQ. This CDR3 region has 15 residues. V lost 4 bases, J lost 7 bases, and 20 bases lay in between. DNA for the CDR3: TGCGCCAGCAGCCCCCGGACGTACGACCGTGCTGGCTACACCTTC. Its protein product is CASSPRTYDRAGYTF.

This clonotype showed up just a few times. The chain has TRBV4-1 and TRBJ2-5, with 8 bases fitting TRBD1. The assigned J gene may be wrong: the sequence end matches TRBJ2-1 better. This CDR3 has 14 residues. CDR1 and CDR2 from the germline V gene are MGHRA and YSYEKL. CDR3: CASSIYRGNNEQFF. CDR3 DNA: TGCGCCAGCAGCATATACAGGGGGAACAATGAGCAGTTCTTC.

The CDR3 loop is CASSLVSDYEQYF. DNA for the CDR3: TGTGCCAGTAGTCTTGTCTCGGACTACGAGCAGTACTTC. The V gene is TRBV19, the J gene TRBJ2-7; the D is unclear. V lost 5 bases and J lost 3, with 11 bases in between. The germline gives CDR1 LNHDA, CDR2 SQIVND (reference sequence). The CDR3 length is 13 residues.

This clonotype has a handful of counts. Germline and junction disagree at one end, which may indicate a read error. The rearrangement uses TRBV29-1 and TRBJ2-1; D possibly corresponds to TRBD2 (6 bases). CDR1 and CDR2 from the germline V gene are SQVTM and ANQGSEA. The CDR3 has 13 amino acids. CDR3 in DNA: TGTAGCGTCTTACGGACTACCTACAATGAGCAGTTCTTC. This encodes CSVLRTTYNEQFF.

The chain joins TRBV14 to TRBJ1-1; possible D gene TRBD1, 5 bases. This CDR3 comprises 15 residues. V was shortened by 1 base and J by 1 base, with 10 bases between the two germline ends. The germline gives CDR1 SGHDN, CDR2 FVKESK. In DNA form, the CDR3 reads TGTGCCAGCAGCCAAGGTACGGGGCGGAACACTGAAGCTTTCTTT. Amino acids: CASSQGTGRNTEAFF.

This chain uses TRBV10-2 with TRBJ1-5, with no clear D. The germline V gene encodes CDR1 WSHSY and CDR2 SAAADI. Trimming removed 7 bases at V and 9 bases at J, with 19 bases between. This CDR3 comprises 14 residues. CDR3 loop: CASNDGGSEAPQHF. In DNA, the CDR3 is TGCGCCAGCAACGATGGCGGATCCGAGGCGCCCCAGCATTTT.

The table lists this clonotype with many counts. The chain employs TRBV7-9 and TRBJ2-1, with D possibly matching TRBD2 (5 bases). Trimming left V 5 bases short and J 9 bases short, with 17 bases between. Germline loops: CDR1 SEHNR, CDR2 FQNEAQ (reference sequence). CDR3 length: 14 amino acids. The DNA of the CDR3 is TGTGCCAGCAGCACGGTCCATTTCACTAGTGAGCAGTTCTTC. Protein: CASSTVHFTSEQFF. Using reference TRBV7-9 and TRBJ2-1 for the parts outside the CDR3, the full variable domain is DTGVSQNPRHKITKRGQNVTFRCDPISEHNRLYWYRQTLGQGPEFLTYFQNEAQLEKSRLLSDRFSAERPKGSFSTLEIQRTEQGDSAMYLCASSTVHFTSEQFFGPGTRLTVL.

The chain links TRBV10-3 to TRBJ2-2; a weak D match, TRBD1 (5 bases). The V gene lost 5 bases and the J gene lost 4 bases, with 8 bases spanning the gap. The germline V gene has CDR1 ENHRY and CDR2 SYGVKD. The CDR3 consists of 13 residues. The CDR3 here is CAISPGPTGELFF. The CDR3 DNA sequence: TGTGCCATCAGTCCAGGGCCCACCGGGGAGCTGTTTTTT.

The CDR3 bases are TGTGCCAGCAGTTACCCTCACACAGGGGGCCAAACTGAAGCTTTCTTT. Translating it yields CASSYPHTGGQTEAFF. The chain links TRBV6-5 to TRBJ1-1; the match to TRBD1 covers 9 bases. The CDR3 runs to 16 residues. J was trimmed by 5 bases and V by 2 bases; bases with no gene match: 9. Germline values: CDR1 MNHEY, CDR2 SVGAGI.

The chain is built from TRBV6-5 and TRBJ1-1, with TRBD1 matching over 8 bases. J gave up 4 bases and V 2 bases, and 6 bases lay outside the gene matches. The CDR3 covers 15 residues. Germline V gene data show CDR1 as MNHEY and CDR2 as SVGAGI. Written as DNA, the CDR3 is TGTGCCAGCAGTTACGGACAGGGTGTGGTCACTGAAGCTTTCTTT. It translates to CASSYGQGVVTEAFF.

CDR3 DNA: TGTGCCAGCAGTTGGCTAGGGCGATACAATGAGCAGTTCTTC. The encoded protein is CASSWLGRYNEQFF. The chain has TRBV12-3 or TRBV12-4 and TRBJ2-1, with D unresolved. The V end was cut by 4 bases, the J end by 4 bases, with 11 bases between. CDR3 length: 14 residues.

This clonotype was counted only a few times. The chain employs TRBV28 and TRBJ2-1; tentatively, D is TRBD1 (6 bases). Germline lookup yields CDR1 MDHEN and CDR2 SYDVKM. The CDR3 is 15 residues long. V dropped 3 bases and J dropped 7 bases, with 16 bases sitting between them. The CDR3 is CASSFLQGVKNEQFF. In DNA form, the CDR3 reads TGTGCCAGCAGTTTTTTACAGGGAGTAAAGAATGAGCAGTTCTTC. Variable domain in full (rest from reference TRBV28 and TRBJ2-1): DVKVTQSSRYLVKRTGEKVFLECVQDMDHENMFWYRQDPGLGLRLIYFSYDVKMKEKGDIPEGYSVSREKKERFSLILESASTNQTSMYLCASSFLQGVKNEQFFGPGTRLTVL.

The chain carries TRBV28 and TRBJ1-5; maybe TRBD1 (6 bases). Germline CDR1 and CDR2: MDHEN and SYDVKM. The CDR3 consists of 14 residues. Trimming left V 3 bases short and J 3 bases short, with 9 bases between. CDR3 loop: CASSLGAYNQPQHF. As DNA, the CDR3 is TGTGCCAGCAGTTTGGGGGCCTACAATCAGCCCCAGCATTTT.